This T cell receptor (beta chain) was obtained from a study of T cell responses to AZD1222 COVID-19 vaccine. The CDR3 is made up of 18 amino acids. CDR1 and CDR2 from the germline V gene are LNHNV and YYDKDF (reference sequence). Unmatched junction bases numbered 6, after V lost 3 bases and J lost 0 bases. Profiled with immunoSEQ multiplex PCR; TCRdb holds only in-frame clones, not every one. The sample lists some 150,000 clones; just over 90% were seen once. Specimen: peripheral blood, collected on day 0 of AZD1222 vaccination. The rearrangement links TRBV15 to TRBJ2-2, with TRBD2 identical over 11 bases. The clonotype comes from an adult in good health. The CDR3 sequence: CATSSTPGLAANTGELFF. The DNA of the CDR3 is TGTGCCACCAGCAGTACACCGGGACTAGCGGCGAACACCGGGGAGCTGTTTTTT.